A single sample gave rise to the 20 T cell receptor beta chains below, sequenced in a study of beta chain features in type 1 diabetes (dated by TCRdb to the late 2010s). Study-level results and caveats: A moderate but significant shortening of TCRB CDR3 length was observed in type 1 diabetes patients in all four CD4+ subsets.

Receptor libraries were prepared by the immunoSEQ multiplex PCR assay. The High Capacity cDNA Reverse Transcription Kit was used to reverse transcribe all of the isolated RNA, meaning that expressed TCRB transcripts were what got sequenced. The table comes from immuneACCESS by way of TCRdb, which keeps in-frame sequences with V and J called. Part of the clones is missing from these tables; in studies checked, under half for an unresolved V gene and the rest for unknown reasons. This sample is represented by around 240,000 clones; roughly 17% of them were singletons. The ten top clones hold 0.065% to 0.095% of the sample. These receptors are not linked to any known antigen. Sequencing was done on a sample of naive CD4+ T cells from blood. The sample's cell subset or site, from its label and the paper: true naive CD4+ T cells. These receptors all stem from a man aged 25 to 40 with type 1 diabetes.

The chain recombines TRBV7-2 with TRBJ2-7; TRBD2 is a possible D gene (5 bases). Germline V gene data show CDR1 as SGHTA and CDR2 as FQGNSA. The V end lost 5 bases, the J end lost 5 bases, and 13 bases lay between the germline ends. The length of the CDR3 is 13 residues. The CDR3 here is CASSVTRSDEQYF. CDR3 nucleotide sequence: TGTGCCAGCAGCGTTACTAGGTCCGACGAGCAGTACTTC. The full variable domain, with the rest looked up from reference TRBV7-2 and TRBJ2-7, is GAGVSQSPSNKVTEKGKDVELRCDPISGHTALYWYRQSLGQGLEFLIYFQGNSAPDKSGLPSDRFSAERTGGSVSTLTIQRTQQEDSAVYLCASSVTRSDEQYFGPGTRLTVT.

This clone was seen a handful of times. The chain employs TRBV7-3 and TRBJ1-2; D perhaps matches TRBD1 (6 bases). The CDR3 is made up of 12 amino acids. Deletions cut 7 bases from V and 1 base from J, with 7 bases between. Germline CDR1 reads SGHTA; CDR2 reads FQGTGA. The CDR3 nucleotides read TGTGCCAGCACGGACAGTAACTATGGCTACACCTTC. Its protein product is CASTDSNYGYTF.

Only a few counts were recorded for this clone. The rearrangement links TRBV2 to TRBJ2-1, with 11 bases aligning to TRBD1. The CDR3 runs 15 residues. V trimming: 7 bases; J trimming: 6 bases; junction bases outside the gene matches: 8. Germline CDR1 reads SNHLY; CDR2 reads FYNNEI. The CDR3 DNA reads TGTGCCAGCAAATTACAGGGACAGGGGGTCAATGAGCAGTTCTTC. The encoded protein is CASKLQGQGVNEQFF.

The chain combines TRBV28 with TRBJ2-7; no clear D. Germline CDR1 and CDR2: MDHEN and SYDVKM. The CDR3 extends over 14 amino acids. Trimming removed 6 bases at V and 1 base at J, with 13 bases between. This CDR3 reads CASSRPSASYEQYF. The DNA for the CDR3 is TGTGCCAGCAGCCGCCCCTCCGCATCCTACGAGCAGTACTTC.

The chain uses TRBV5-1 and TRBJ2-7, with TRBD2 matching 8 bases. Looked up from germline, CDR1 is SGHRS and CDR2 is YFSETQ. The V gene end was trimmed by 0 bases and the J gene end by 6 bases; junction bases not matched to a gene: 5. There are 14 residues in the CDR3. CDR3 nucleotides: TGCGCCAGCAGCTTGGTGGGGGGACTAGTCGAGCAGTACTTC. Translation: CASSLVGGLVEQYF.

This rearrangement joins TRBV25-1 to TRBJ2-2, with D perhaps given as TRBD1 or TRBD2 (5 bases each). There are 15 residues in the CDR3. V gave up 7 bases and J gave up 5 bases, with 17 bases separating them. Germline CDR1 reads MGHDK; CDR2 reads SYGVNS. The DNA for the CDR3 is TGTGCCAGCAAATATCGGGGCGCTGGAACCGGGGAGCTGTTTTTT. It is translated as CASKYRGAGTGELFF.

The CDR3 loop is CASSLQGEDGYTF. The DNA of the CDR3 is TGTGCCAGCAGCTTACAAGGGGAGGATGGCTACACCTTC. This chain uses TRBV7-9 with TRBJ1-2; the D gene is possibly TRBD1 (5 bases). Per the germline V gene, CDR1 is SEHNR and CDR2 is FQNEAQ (reference sequence). Trimming cost V 2 bases and J 6 bases, with 10 bases left between them. The CDR3 totals 13 residues.

This chain uses TRBV2 with TRBJ2-3, with 11 nucleotides matching TRBD2. Germline-derived CDR1 and CDR2 are SNHLY and FYNNEI. Trimming removed 4 bases from V and 5 bases from J; junction bases left unmatched: 8. The CDR3 is 16 amino acids. The CDR3 DNA reads TGTGCCAGCAGTGCCTTTACTAGCGGGAGAGGAGATACGCAGTATTTT. This codes for CASSAFTSGRGDTQYF.

This clone was seen a few times. This chain links TRBV28 with TRBJ2-6; D may be TRBD1 (6 bases). The length of the CDR3 is 15 residues. Germline CDR1 reads MDHEN; CDR2 reads SYDVKM. V lost 4 bases and J lost 2, with 9 bases in between. CDR3 sequence: CASSSGVPGANVLTF. In DNA form, the CDR3 reads TGTGCCAGCAGTTCAGGGGTGCCTGGGGCCAACGTCCTGACTTTC.

The gene calls are TRBV9 and TRBJ2-6; D gene unclear. The germline V and J ends were trimmed by 0 bases and 0 bases, with 4 bases remaining between them. This CDR3 contains 15 residues. The V gene's germline CDR1 is SGDLS and CDR2 YYNGEE. CDR3 in DNA: TGTGCCAGCAGCGTAGGGAGCTCTGGGGCCAACGTCCTGACTTTC. Its translation is CASSVGSSGANVLTF.

The chain combines TRBV7-9 with TRBJ2-7; D might be TRBD1 or TRBD2, each matching 5 bases. The ends were cut back, 6 bases at V and 4 bases at J, with 19 bases in the middle. This CDR3 has 15 amino acids. Germline assignment: CDR1 SEHNR and CDR2 FQNEAQ (reference sequence). DNA for the CDR3: TGTGCCAGCAGTTCGCCGGGACGGGGAACGTACGAGCAGTACTTC. Protein product: CASSSPGRGTYEQYF. Together with reference TRBV7-9 and TRBJ2-7, the CDR3 gives the full variable domain: DTGVSQNPRHKITKRGQNVTFRCDPISEHNRLYWYRQTLGQGPEFLTYFQNEAQLEKSRLLSDRFSAERPKGSFSTLEIQRTEQGDSAMYLCASSSPGRGTYEQYFGPGTRLTVT.

This clone came up a few times. The V and J genes are TRBV29-1 and TRBJ1-4; the D is unclear. Trimming stripped 4 bases from V and 7 bases from J, with 7 bases between. CDR1 and CDR2 (germline): SQVTM, ANQGSEA. This CDR3 comprises 11 residues. CDR3 loop: CSVGGGEKLFF. The CDR3 DNA sequence: TGCAGCGTTGGAGGTGGTGAAAAACTGTTTTTT.

The V call is TRBV2, the J call TRBJ1-5; D uncertain. The CDR3 has 12 amino acids. Germline V gene lookup returns CDR1 SNHLY and CDR2 FYNNEI. V gave up 3 bases and J gave up 7 bases, with 7 bases separating them. In DNA, the CDR3 is TGTGCCAGCAGTGAGCGTGAGCAGCCCCAGCATTTT. It codes for CASSEREQPQHF. Full variable domain (missing parts from reference TRBV2 and TRBJ1-5): EPEVTQTPSHQVTQMGQEVILRCVPISNHLYFYWYRQILGQKVEFLVSFYNNEISEKSEIFDDQFSVERPDGSNFTLKIRSTKLEDSAMYFCASSEREQPQHFGDGTRLSIL.

This clone has only a few counts. The chain is built from TRBV10-3 and TRBJ2-7; D is unclear. From germline, CDR1 is ENHRY and CDR2 SYGVKD. Trimming removed 6 bases from V and 7 bases from J, with 19 bases in between. The CDR3 spans 14 residues. Here the CDR3 reads CAIRVSTSSGEQYF. The CDR3 DNA follows: TGTGCCATCAGGGTTTCAACTTCCAGTGGGGAGCAGTACTTC.

This clone was seen a few times. The V and J genes are TRBV18 and TRBJ2-3, with 12 bases identical to TRBD2. CDR3 length equals 15 residues. Germline trimming cut 4 bases from V and 3 bases from J; bases unmatched to any gene: 2. Germline values: CDR1 KGHSH, CDR2 LQKENI. CDR3 nucleotides: TGTGCCAGCTCACAGGGGACTAGCGGGACAGATACGCAGTATTTT. This gives the protein CASSQGTSGTDTQYF.

The chain employs TRBV7-8 and TRBJ1-1; 7 bases are a match to TRBD1. Per germline, CDR1 SGHVS and CDR2 FQNEAQ. This CDR3 is 15 amino acids long. V dropped 5 bases and J dropped 0; count of bases not matched to a gene: 6. CDR3 sequence: CASSIDRAMNTEAFF. The CDR3 bases are TGTGCCAGCAGCATTGACAGGGCCATGAACACTGAAGCTTTCTTT.

Only a few counts were recorded for this clone. CDR3 in amino acids: CASSYSAMNTGELFF. CDR3 in DNA: TGTGCCAGCAGTTACTCCGCCATGAACACCGGGGAGCTGTTTTTT. The rearrangement uses TRBV6-5 and TRBJ2-2; D ambiguous. The germline CDR1 and CDR2 sequences are MNHEY and SVGAGI. This CDR3 region has 15 residues. V dropped 0 bases and J dropped 1 base, with 6 bases sitting between them.

Comments on this clone: One end of the junction varies from germline; a read error may be responsible. The gene calls are TRBV7-2 and TRBJ1-1; the D is unclear. Germline V gene lookup returns CDR1 SGHTA and CDR2 FQGNSA. This CDR3 comprises 14 residues. CDR3 protein: CASSLEAAGWEGFF. Written as DNA, the CDR3 is TGTGCCAGCAGCTTAGAAGCTGCAGGATGGGAAGGTTTCTTT.

The chain combines TRBV29-1 with TRBJ2-5; 11 bases are a match to TRBD2. The CDR3 is 14 residues long. In germline, CDR1 is SQVTM, CDR2 ANQGSEA. Unmatched junction bases numbered 7, after V lost 5 bases and J lost 5 bases. The chain's CDR3 is CSVHSGRAGETQYF. The CDR3 DNA reads as TGCAGCGTTCATAGCGGGAGGGCCGGGGAGACCCAGTACTTC. Full variable domain (rest looked up from reference TRBV29-1 and TRBJ2-5): SAVISQKPSRDICQRGTSLTIQCQVDSQVTMMFWYRQQPGQSLTLIATANQGSEATYESGFVIDKFPISRPNLTFSTLTVSNMSPEDSSIYLCSVHSGRAGETQYFGPGTRLLVL.

V is TRBV2 and J is TRBJ2-5; D call uncertain. Germline-derived CDR1 and CDR2 are SNHLY and FYNNEI. V lost 6 bases and J 2 bases, leaving 7 bases between the germline ends. CDR3 size: 12 residues. CDR3 DNA: TGTGCCAGCAGAAGAAGGCAAGAGACCCAGTACTTC. Its translation: CASRRRQETQYF.